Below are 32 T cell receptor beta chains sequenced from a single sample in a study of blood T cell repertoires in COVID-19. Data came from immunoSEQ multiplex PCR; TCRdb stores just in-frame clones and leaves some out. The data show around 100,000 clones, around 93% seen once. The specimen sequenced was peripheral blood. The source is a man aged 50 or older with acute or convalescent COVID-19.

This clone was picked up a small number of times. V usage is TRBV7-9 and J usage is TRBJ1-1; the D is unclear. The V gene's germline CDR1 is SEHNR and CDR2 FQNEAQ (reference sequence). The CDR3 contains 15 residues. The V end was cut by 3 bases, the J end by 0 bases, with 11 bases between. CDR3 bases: TGTGCCAGCAGCTTGTCGGGCGGGATGAACACTGAAGCTTTCTTT. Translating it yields CASSLSGGMNTEAFF.

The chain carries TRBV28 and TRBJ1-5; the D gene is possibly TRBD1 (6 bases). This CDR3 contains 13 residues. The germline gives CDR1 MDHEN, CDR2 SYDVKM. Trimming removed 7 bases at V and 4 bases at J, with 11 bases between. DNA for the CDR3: TGTGCCAGCACAGGACAGATTAATCAGCCCCAGCATTTT. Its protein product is CASTGQINQPQHF.

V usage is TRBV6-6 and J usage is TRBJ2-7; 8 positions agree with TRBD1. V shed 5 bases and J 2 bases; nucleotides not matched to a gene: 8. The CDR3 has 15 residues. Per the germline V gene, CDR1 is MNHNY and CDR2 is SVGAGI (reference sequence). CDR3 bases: TGTGCCAGCAGTAACCGACAGGGGCCGACCTACGAGCAGTACTTC. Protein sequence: CASSNRQGPTYEQYF.

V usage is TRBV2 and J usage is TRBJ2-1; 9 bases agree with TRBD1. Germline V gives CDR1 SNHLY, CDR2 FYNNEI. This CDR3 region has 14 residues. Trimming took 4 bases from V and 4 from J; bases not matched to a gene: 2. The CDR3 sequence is CASSGGQGYNEQFF. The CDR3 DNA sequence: TGTGCCAGCAGTGGGGGACAGGGTTACAATGAGCAGTTCTTC.

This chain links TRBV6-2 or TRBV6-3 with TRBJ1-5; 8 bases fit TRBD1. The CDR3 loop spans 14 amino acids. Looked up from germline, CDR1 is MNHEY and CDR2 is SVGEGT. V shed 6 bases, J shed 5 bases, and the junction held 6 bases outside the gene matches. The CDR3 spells CASSSGQGDQPQHF. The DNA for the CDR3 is TGTGCCAGCAGCTCCGGACAGGGAGATCAGCCCCAGCATTTT.

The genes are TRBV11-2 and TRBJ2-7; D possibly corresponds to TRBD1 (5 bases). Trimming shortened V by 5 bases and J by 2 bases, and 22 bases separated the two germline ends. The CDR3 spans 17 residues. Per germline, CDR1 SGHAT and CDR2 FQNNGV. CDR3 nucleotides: TGTGCCAGCAGCATTTACGGCGGCATGGCAGGGCCCTACGAGCAGTACTTC. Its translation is CASSIYGGMAGPYEQYF.

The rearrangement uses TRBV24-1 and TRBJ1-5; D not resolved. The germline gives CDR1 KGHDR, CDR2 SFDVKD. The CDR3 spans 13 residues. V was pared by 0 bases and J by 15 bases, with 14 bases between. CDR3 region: CATSDLKKRGGHF. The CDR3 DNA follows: TGTGCCACCAGTGATTTGAAGAAACGCGGAGGGCATTTT.

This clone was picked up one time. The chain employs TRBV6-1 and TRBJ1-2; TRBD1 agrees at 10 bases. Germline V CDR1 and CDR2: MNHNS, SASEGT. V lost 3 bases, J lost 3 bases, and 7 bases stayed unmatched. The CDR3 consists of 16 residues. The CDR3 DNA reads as TGTGCCAGCAGTGATAGGGGACAGGGGTCTTACTATGGCTACACCTTC. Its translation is CASSDRGQGSYYGYTF.

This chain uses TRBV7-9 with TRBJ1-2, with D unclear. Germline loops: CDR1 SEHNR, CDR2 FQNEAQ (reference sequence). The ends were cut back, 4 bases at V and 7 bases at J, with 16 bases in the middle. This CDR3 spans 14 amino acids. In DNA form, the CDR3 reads TGTGCCAGCAGCTCCCCTCAGGTCCAAATTGGCTACACCTTC. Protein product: CASSSPQVQIGYTF.

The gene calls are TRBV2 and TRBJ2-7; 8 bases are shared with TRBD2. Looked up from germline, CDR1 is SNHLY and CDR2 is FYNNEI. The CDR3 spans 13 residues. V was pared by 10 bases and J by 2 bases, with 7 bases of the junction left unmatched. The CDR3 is CATVSGGTYEQYF. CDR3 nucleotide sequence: TGTGCCACCGTGAGCGGGGGAACCTACGAGCAGTACTTC.

In DNA, the CDR3 is TGTGCCAGCAGTTTCTCCAGCAGGGCCGGTATTTCACCCCTCCACTTT. Translating it yields CASSFSSRAGISPLHF. This sequence joins TRBV6-6 and TRBJ1-6, with a tentative D call TRBD1 (5 bases). CDR3 size: 16 residues. The V end lost 4 bases, the J end lost 9 bases, and 19 bases lay between the germline ends. Per the germline V gene, CDR1 is MNHNY and CDR2 is SVGAGI (reference sequence).

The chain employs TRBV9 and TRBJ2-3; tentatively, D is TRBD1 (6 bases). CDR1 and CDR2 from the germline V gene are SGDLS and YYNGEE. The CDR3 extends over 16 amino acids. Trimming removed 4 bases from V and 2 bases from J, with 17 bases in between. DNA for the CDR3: TGTGCCAGCAGCCCACAGACAGGATTGAACACAGATACGCAGTATTTT. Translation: CASSPQTGLNTDTQYF.

This CDR3 is CASGDRDEQFF. DNA for the CDR3: TGTGCCAGCGGAGACAGGGATGAGCAGTTCTTC. The chain uses TRBV2 and TRBJ2-1; TRBD1 matches at 7 bases. This CDR3 comprises 11 residues. The V gene's germline CDR1 is SNHLY and CDR2 FYNNEI. The V gene end was trimmed by 8 bases and the J gene end by 8 bases; junction bases not matched to a gene: 3.

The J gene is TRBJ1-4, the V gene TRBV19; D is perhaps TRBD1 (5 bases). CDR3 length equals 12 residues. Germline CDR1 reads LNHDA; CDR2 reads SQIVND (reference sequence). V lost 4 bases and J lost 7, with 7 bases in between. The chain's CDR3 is CASSRGGEKLFF. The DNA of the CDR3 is TGTGCCAGTAGTAGGGGGGGTGAAAAACTGTTTTTT. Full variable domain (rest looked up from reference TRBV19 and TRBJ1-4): DGGITQSPKYLFRKEGQNVTLSCEQNLNHDAMYWYRQDPGQGLRLIYYSQIVNDFQKGDIAEGYSVSREKKESFPLTVTSAQKNPTAFYLCASSRGGEKLFFGSGTQLSVL.

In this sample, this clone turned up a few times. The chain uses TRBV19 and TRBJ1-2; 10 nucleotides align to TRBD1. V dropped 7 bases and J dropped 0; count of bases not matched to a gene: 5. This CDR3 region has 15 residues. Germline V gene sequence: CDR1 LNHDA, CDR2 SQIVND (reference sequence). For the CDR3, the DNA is TGTGCCAGTATAACAGGACAGGGGGCTAACTATGGCTACACCTTC. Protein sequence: CASITGQGANYGYTF.

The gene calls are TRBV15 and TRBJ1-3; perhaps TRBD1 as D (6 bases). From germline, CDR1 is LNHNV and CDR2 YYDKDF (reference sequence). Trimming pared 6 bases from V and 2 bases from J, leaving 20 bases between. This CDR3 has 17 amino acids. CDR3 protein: CATSSGVLGHTGNTIYF. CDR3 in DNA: TGTGCCACCAGTTCAGGGGTATTGGGACATACTGGAAACACCATATATTTT.

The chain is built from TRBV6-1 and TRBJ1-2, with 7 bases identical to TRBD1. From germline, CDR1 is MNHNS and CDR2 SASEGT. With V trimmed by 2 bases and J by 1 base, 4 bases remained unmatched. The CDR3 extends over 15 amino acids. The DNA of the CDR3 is TGTGCCAGCAGTGAAATGGGACAGCTTAACTATGGCTACACCTTC. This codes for CASSEMGQLNYGYTF.

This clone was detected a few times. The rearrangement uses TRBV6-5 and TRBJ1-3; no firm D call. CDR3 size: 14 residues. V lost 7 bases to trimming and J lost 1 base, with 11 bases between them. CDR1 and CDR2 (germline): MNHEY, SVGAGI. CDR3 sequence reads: CASISRSSGNTIYF. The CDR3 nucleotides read TGTGCCAGCATTTCTAGGTCTTCTGGAAACACCATATATTTT.

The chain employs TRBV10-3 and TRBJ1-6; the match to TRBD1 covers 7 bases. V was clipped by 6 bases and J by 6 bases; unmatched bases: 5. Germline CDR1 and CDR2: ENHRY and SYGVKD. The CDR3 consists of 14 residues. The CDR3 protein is CAIRGDSFNSPLHF. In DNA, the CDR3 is TGTGCCATCAGGGGGGACAGCTTTAATTCACCCCTCCACTTT.

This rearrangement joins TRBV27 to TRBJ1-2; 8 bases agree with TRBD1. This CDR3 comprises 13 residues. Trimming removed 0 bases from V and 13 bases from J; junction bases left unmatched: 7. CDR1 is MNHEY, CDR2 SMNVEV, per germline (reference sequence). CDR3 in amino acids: CASSLSGQGTGTF. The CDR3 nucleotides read TGTGCCAGCAGTTTATCAGGACAGGGAACGGGCACCTTC.

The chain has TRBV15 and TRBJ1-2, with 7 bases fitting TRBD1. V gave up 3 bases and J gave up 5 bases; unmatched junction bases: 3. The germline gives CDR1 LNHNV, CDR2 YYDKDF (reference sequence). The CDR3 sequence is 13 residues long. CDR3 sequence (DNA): TGTGCCACCAGCAGTGGGACAGATTATGGCTACACCTTC. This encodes CATSSGTDYGYTF.

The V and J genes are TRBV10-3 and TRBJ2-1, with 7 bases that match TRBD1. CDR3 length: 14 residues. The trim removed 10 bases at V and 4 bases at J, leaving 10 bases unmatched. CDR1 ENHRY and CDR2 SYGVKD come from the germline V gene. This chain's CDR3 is CATLRTGTYNEQFF. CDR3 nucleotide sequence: TGTGCCACCCTCCGGACAGGAACTTACAATGAGCAGTTCTTC.

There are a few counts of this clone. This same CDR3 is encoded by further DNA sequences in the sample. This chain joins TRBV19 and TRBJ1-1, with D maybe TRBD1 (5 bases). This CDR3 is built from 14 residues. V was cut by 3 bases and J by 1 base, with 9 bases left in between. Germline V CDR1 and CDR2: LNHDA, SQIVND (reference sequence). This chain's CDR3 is CASSIGGGNTEAFF. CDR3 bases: TGTGCCAGTAGTATTGGGGGGGGGAACACTGAAGCTTTCTTT.

CDR3 DNA: TGTGCCAGCAGCGCGTTCGGGGGGGCTAGGGAGACCCAGTACTTC. Its protein product is CASSAFGGARETQYF. This rearrangement joins TRBV11-2 to TRBJ2-5; TRBD2 agrees at 8 bases. The CDR3 spans 15 residues. Germline V gene data show CDR1 as SGHAT and CDR2 as FQNNGV. V was pared by 5 bases and J by 5 bases, with 10 bases of the junction left unmatched.

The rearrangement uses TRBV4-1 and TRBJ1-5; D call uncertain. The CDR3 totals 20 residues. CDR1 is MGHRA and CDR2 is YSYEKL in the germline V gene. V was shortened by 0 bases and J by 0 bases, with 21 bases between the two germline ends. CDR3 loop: CASSQDKGGSGVASNQPQHF. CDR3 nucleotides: TGCGCCAGCAGCCAAGATAAAGGAGGGAGTGGGGTAGCTAGCAATCAGCCCCAGCATTTT.

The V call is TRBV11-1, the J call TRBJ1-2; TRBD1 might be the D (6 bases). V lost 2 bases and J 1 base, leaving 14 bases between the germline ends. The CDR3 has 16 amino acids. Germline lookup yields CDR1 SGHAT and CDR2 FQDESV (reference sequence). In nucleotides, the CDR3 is TGTGCCAGCAGCTTACTTACAGGGAGCTATAACTATGGCTACACCTTC. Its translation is CASSLLTGSYNYGYTF.

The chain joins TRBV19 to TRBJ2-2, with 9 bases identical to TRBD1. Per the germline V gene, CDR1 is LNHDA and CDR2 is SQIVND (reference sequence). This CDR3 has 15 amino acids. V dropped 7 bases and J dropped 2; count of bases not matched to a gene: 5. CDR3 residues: CASTVGQGNTGELFF. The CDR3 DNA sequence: TGTGCCAGTACGGTGGGACAGGGAAACACCGGGGAGCTGTTTTTT. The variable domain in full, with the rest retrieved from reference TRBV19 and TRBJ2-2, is DGGITQSPKYLFRKEGQNVTLSCEQNLNHDAMYWYRQDPGQGLRLIYYSQIVNDFQKGDIAEGYSVSREKKESFPLTVTSAQKNPTAFYLCASTVGQGNTGELFFGEGSRLTVL.

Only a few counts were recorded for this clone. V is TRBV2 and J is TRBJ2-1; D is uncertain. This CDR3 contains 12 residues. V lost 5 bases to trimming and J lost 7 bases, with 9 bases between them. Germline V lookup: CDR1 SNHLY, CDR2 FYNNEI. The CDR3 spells CASSPGVNEQFF. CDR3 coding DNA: TGTGCCAGCAGTCCCGGAGTGAATGAGCAGTTCTTC.

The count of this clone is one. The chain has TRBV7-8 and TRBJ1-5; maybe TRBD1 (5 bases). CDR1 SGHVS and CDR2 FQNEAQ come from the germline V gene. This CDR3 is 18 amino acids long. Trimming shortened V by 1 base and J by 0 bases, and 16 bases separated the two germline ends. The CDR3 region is CASSLDVLDILSNQPQHF. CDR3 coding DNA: TGTGCCAGCAGCTTAGATGTTCTGGACATCCTTAGCAATCAGCCCCAGCATTTT.

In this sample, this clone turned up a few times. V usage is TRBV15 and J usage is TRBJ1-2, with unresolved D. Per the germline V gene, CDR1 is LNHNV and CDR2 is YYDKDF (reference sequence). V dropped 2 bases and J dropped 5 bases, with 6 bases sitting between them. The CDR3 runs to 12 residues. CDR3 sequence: CATSRKQYGYTF. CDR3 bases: TGTGCCACCAGCAGAAAACAGTATGGCTACACCTTC.

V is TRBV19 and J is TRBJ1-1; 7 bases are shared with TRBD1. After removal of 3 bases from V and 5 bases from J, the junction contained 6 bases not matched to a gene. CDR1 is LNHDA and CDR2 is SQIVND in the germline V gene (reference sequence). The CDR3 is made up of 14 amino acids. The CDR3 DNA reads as TGTGCCAGTAGTATCTTCTCAGGGGGAACTGAAGCTTTCTTT. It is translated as CASSIFSGGTEAFF.

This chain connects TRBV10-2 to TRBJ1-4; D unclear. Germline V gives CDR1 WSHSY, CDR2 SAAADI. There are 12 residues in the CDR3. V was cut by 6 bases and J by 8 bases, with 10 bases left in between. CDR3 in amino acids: CASRDGEEKLFF. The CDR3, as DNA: TGCGCCAGCAGGGACGGGGAGGAAAAACTGTTTTTT.